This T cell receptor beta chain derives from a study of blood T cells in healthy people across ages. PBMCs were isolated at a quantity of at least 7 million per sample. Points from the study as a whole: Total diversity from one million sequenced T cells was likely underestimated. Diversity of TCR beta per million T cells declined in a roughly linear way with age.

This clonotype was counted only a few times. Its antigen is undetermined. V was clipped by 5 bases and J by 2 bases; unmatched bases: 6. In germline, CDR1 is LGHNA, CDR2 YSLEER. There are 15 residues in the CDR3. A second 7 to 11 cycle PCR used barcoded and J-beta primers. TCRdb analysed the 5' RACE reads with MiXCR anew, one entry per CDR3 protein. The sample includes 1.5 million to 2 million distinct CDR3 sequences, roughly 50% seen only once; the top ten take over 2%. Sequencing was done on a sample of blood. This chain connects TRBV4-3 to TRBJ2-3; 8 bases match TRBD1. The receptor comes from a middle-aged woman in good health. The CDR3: CASSRRTGPTDTQYF. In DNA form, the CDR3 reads TGCGCCAGCAGCAGGAGGACAGGGCCCACAGATACGCAGTATTTT.